The 29 T cell receptor beta chains below come from one sample, sequenced in a study of cytomegalovirus exposure and HLA in healthy donors. PCR amplification relied on 60 Vbeta primers (plus 13 Jbeta primers). The method was immunoSEQ multiplex PCR; TCRdb's version includes in-frame clones alone and lacks a portion of them. The sample gives about 200,000 clones, around 73% of which show up once; 2.1% is in the top ten. The sample taken for sequencing was PBMCs. These receptors came from a woman in her 30s in good health and CMV-seropositive.

V gene TRBV30 combines with J gene TRBJ2-1; 8 positions agree with TRBD2. The germline gives CDR1 GTSNPN, CDR2 SVGIG (reference sequence). V trimming: 0 bases; J trimming: 7 bases; junction bases outside the gene matches: 8. CDR3 length: 15 residues. The CDR3 loop reads CAWSVRVAGRNEQFF. The CDR3 DNA sequence: TGTGCCTGGAGTGTACGGGTAGCGGGGAGGAATGAGCAGTTCTTC.

This chain uses TRBV14 with TRBJ2-5; 7 positions match TRBD2. The CDR3 covers 15 residues. With V trimmed by 4 bases and J by 2 bases, 7 bases remained unmatched. Germline CDR1 is SGHDN and CDR2 is FVKESK. The CDR3 sequence: CASSRGTIVQETQYF. CDR3 DNA: TGTGCCAGCAGCCGGGGGACTATCGTACAAGAGACCCAGTACTTC.

The chain employs TRBV30 and TRBJ2-5; 8 bases are shared with TRBD2. The end of the DNA aligns better with TRBJ2-7, so the J call may be wrong. This CDR3 spans 12 amino acids. Germline CDR1 reads GTSNPN; CDR2 reads SVGIG (reference sequence). The CDR3 here is CAHGGGLNEQYF. Written as DNA, the CDR3 is TGTGCTCACGGCGGGGGGCTCAACGAGCAGTACTTC.

The gene calls are TRBV10-3 and TRBJ2-5, with 11 bases aligning to TRBD2. Trimming removed 11 bases from V and 3 bases from J; junction bases left unmatched: 5. CDR1 is ENHRY and CDR2 is SYGVKD in the germline V gene. This CDR3 region has 13 residues. CDR3 sequence: CAVLAGDKETQYF. Written as DNA, the CDR3 is TGTGCCGTACTAGCGGGAGATAAAGAGACCCAGTACTTC.

The chain employs TRBV6-4 and TRBJ2-1; tentatively, D is TRBD2 (6 bases). Trimming removed 5 bases at V and 4 bases at J, with 15 bases between. The CDR3 consists of 15 residues. CDR1 is MRHNA, CDR2 SNTAGT, per germline. The CDR3 nucleotides read TGTGCCAGCAGTCAAGACTCCGGAGGGTACAATGAGCAGTTCTTC. Amino acid sequence: CASSQDSGGYNEQFF.

V is TRBV5-3 and J is TRBJ2-7; 11 bases fit TRBD1. TRBV5-3 is flagged as an ORF with uncertain function. The CDR3 covers 19 residues. V was clipped by 3 bases and J by 3 bases; unmatched bases: 17. The CDR3 DNA reads as TGTGCCAGAAGCTATCACCCAAAAGGGTACGGGACAGGGGGCTACGAGCAGTACTTC. This codes for CARSYHPKGYGTGGYEQYF.

The CDR3 is CASSLLTGGDETQYF. The DNA of the CDR3 is TGCGCCAGCAGCTTGCTTACAGGGGGCGATGAGACCCAGTACTTC. The rearrangement joins TRBV5-1 to TRBJ2-5, with 9 bases matching TRBD1. The trim removed 1 base at V and 5 bases at J, leaving 6 bases unmatched. The CDR3 sequence is 15 residues long. Germline V lookup: CDR1 SGHRS, CDR2 YFSETQ.

This chain joins TRBV29-1 and TRBJ1-3; D unclear. The ends were cut back, 4 bases at V and 0 bases at J, with 4 bases in the middle. Germline V gene sequence: CDR1 SQVTM, CDR2 ANQGSEA. The CDR3 is 12 residues long. CDR3 in amino acids: CSVAGSGNTIYF. The CDR3 DNA reads TGCAGCGTTGCCGGCTCTGGAAACACCATATATTTT.

V usage is TRBV7-9 and J usage is TRBJ1-2, with D possibly matching TRBD1 (6 bases). The CDR3 consists of 16 residues. Trimming stripped 3 bases from V and 4 bases from J, with 18 bases between. Germline CDR1 is SEHNR and CDR2 is FQNEAQ (reference sequence). The CDR3 protein is CASSFNRDKNLYGYTF. The CDR3 region has the DNA TGTGCCAGCAGCTTTAACAGGGACAAGAACCTCTATGGCTACACCTTC.

This chain connects TRBV27 to TRBJ1-6; 8 nucleotides align to TRBD1. There are 14 residues in the CDR3. Germline CDR1 reads MNHEY; CDR2 reads SMNVEV (reference sequence). Trimming removed 6 bases from V and 9 bases from J; junction bases left unmatched: 7. DNA of the CDR3: TGTGCCAGCAGCACGGACAGGGTGGCTTCACCCCTCCACTTT. As protein: CASSTDRVASPLHF.

The chain joins TRBV7-3 to TRBJ2-2; 9 nucleotides align to TRBD1. With 8 bases clipped from V and 1 base from J, the junction kept 2 bases outside the gene matches. CDR1 is SGHTA, CDR2 FQGTGA, per germline. The CDR3 totals 14 residues. The CDR3 nucleotides read TGTGCCAGCTCGGACAGGGGGAACACCGGGGAGCTGTTTTTT. It codes for CASSDRGNTGELFF.

The chain couples TRBV6-4 to TRBJ2-2; unclear D gene. The CDR3 is made up of 15 amino acids. The ends were cut back, 4 bases at V and 3 bases at J, with 12 bases in the middle. Germline V gives CDR1 MRHNA, CDR2 SNTAGT. CDR3: CASSVGAIDTGELFF. CDR3 in DNA: TGTGCCAGCAGTGTCGGTGCTATAGACACCGGGGAGCTGTTTTTT.

The rearrangement joins TRBV13 to TRBJ1-2; TRBD1 matches at 9 bases. The germline CDR1 and CDR2 sequences are PRHDT and FYEKMQ (reference sequence). V lost 5 bases to trimming and J lost 4 bases; unmatched junction nucleotides: 2. This CDR3 is built from 13 residues. The CDR3 coding sequence is TGTGCCAGCAGCCCGACAGGGGGCTATGGCTACACCTTC. Translated, it gives CASSPTGGYGYTF. The full variable domain, rest sourced from reference TRBV13 and TRBJ1-2, is AAGVIQSPRHLIKEKRETATLKCYPIPRHDTVYWYQQGPGQDPQFLISFYEKMQSDKGSIPDRFSAQQFSDYHSELNMSSLELGDSALYFCASSPTGGYGYTFGSGTRLTVV.

The chain has TRBV7-3 and TRBJ2-2; 7 nucleotides agree with TRBD1. The CDR3 contains 14 residues. Germline CDR1 reads SGHTA; CDR2 reads FQGTGA. V trimming: 4 bases; J trimming: 3 bases; junction bases outside the gene matches: 2. CDR3: CASSSQGHTGELFF. CDR3 nucleotide sequence: TGTGCCAGCAGCTCACAGGGGCACACCGGGGAGCTGTTTTTT.

The J gene is TRBJ2-7, the V gene TRBV4-2, with 12 bases lining up with TRBD1. The germline gives CDR1 LGHNA, CDR2 YNFKEQ. V lost 2 bases to trimming and J lost 3 bases; unmatched junction nucleotides: 8. The CDR3 length is 17 residues. The CDR3 nucleotides read TGTGCCAGCAGCCAACAGCGGGGACAGGGGGCCGGCTACGAGCAGTACTTC. This gives the protein CASSQQRGQGAGYEQYF.

The V gene is TRBV30, the J gene TRBJ1-5, with 7 positions matching TRBD1. CDR1 and CDR2 (germline): GTSNPN, SVGIG (reference sequence). The CDR3 runs to 15 residues. The junction had 8 bases not matched to a gene; V was cut back by 2 bases and J by 4 bases. The CDR3 is CAWSSRDSSNQPQHF. For the CDR3, the DNA is TGTGCCTGGAGTTCCAGGGACAGTTCAAATCAGCCCCAGCATTTT.

This clone was seen more than once but under ten times. This chain joins TRBV28 and TRBJ1-1; D remains ambiguous. CDR1 is MDHEN, CDR2 SYDVKM, per germline. The V end was cut by 3 bases, the J end by 4 bases, with 9 bases between. The length of the CDR3 is 13 residues. In nucleotides, the CDR3 is TGTGCCAGCAGTTTCTGGACTTCCACTGAAGCTTTCTTT. Encoded protein: CASSFWTSTEAFF.

This clone was detected a few times. V gene TRBV7-9 combines with J gene TRBJ2-7; 8 nucleotides agree with TRBD1. CDR3 length: 18 amino acids. Trimming at V came to 4 bases and at J to 3 bases, leaving 17 bases not matched to a gene. Germline V CDR1 and CDR2: SEHNR, FQNEAQ (reference sequence). CDR3 nucleotides: TGTGCCAGCAGCTCCGGGACAGGACGGTCCCGGGATTTCTACGAGCAGTACTTC. Translating it yields CASSSGTGRSRDFYEQYF.

J is TRBJ1-6 and V is TRBV7-6; D perhaps matches TRBD1 (5 bases). CDR1 SGHVS and CDR2 FNYEAQ come from the germline V gene. Trimming shortened V by 1 base and J by 10 bases, and 14 bases separated the two germline ends. The CDR3 consists of 15 residues. CDR3 bases: TGTGCCAGCAGCTTAGATGGAGGGGCAAGGTCACCCCTCCACTTT. This sequence encodes CASSLDGGARSPLHF.

The V call is TRBV5-1, the J call TRBJ2-7; 12 bases align to TRBD1. V shed 4 bases, J shed 3 bases, and the junction held 5 bases outside the gene matches. Germline lookup yields CDR1 SGHRS and CDR2 YFSETQ. The CDR3 extends over 15 amino acids. The CDR3 reads CASSPGTGGSYEQYF. The CDR3 DNA reads TGCGCCAGCAGCCCCGGGACAGGGGGCAGCTACGAGCAGTACTTC.

This rearrangement joins TRBV11-2 to TRBJ2-7; TRBD1 agrees at 10 bases. Germline loops: CDR1 SGHAT, CDR2 FQNNGV. Trimming at V came to 3 bases and at J to 3 bases, leaving 5 bases not matched to a gene. This CDR3 region has 15 residues. Here the CDR3 reads CASSLQTGGIYEQYF. In nucleotides, the CDR3 is TGTGCCAGCAGCTTGCAGACAGGGGGCATCTACGAGCAGTACTTC. Full variable domain (outside the CDR3, taken from reference TRBV11-2 and TRBJ2-7): EAGVAQSPRYKIIEKRQSVAFWCNPISGHATLYWYQQILGQGPKLLIQFQNNGVVDDSQLPKDRFSAERLKGVDSTLKIQPAKLEDSAVYLCASSLQTGGIYEQYFGPGTRLTVT.

The genes are TRBV5-1 and TRBJ1-3; D might be TRBD1 (6 bases). V lost 7 bases, J lost 2 bases, and 10 bases lay in between. Germline V lookup: CDR1 SGHRS, CDR2 YFSETQ. The CDR3 covers 13 residues. The CDR3 region has the DNA TGCGCCAGCGGCAGGGACACTGGAAACACCATATATTTT. Translating it yields CASGRDTGNTIYF.

As DNA, the CDR3 is TGTGCCAGCAGCTCTAAACAAGAGACCCAGTACTTC. This gives the protein CASSSKQETQYF. This chain uses TRBV7-2 with TRBJ2-5; D uncertain. CDR3 length: 12 residues. From germline, CDR1 is SGHTA and CDR2 FQGNSA. Trimming removed 4 bases at V and 2 bases at J, with 5 bases between.

The V call is TRBV5-1, the J call TRBJ2-5; a weak D match, TRBD1 (6 bases). CDR3 length equals 14 residues. V was clipped by 4 bases and J by 4 bases, with 14 bases between them. Looked up from germline, CDR1 is SGHRS and CDR2 is YFSETQ. DNA for the CDR3: TGCGCCAGCAGCGATACTACAGGGTCAGAGACCCAGTACTTC. It encodes CASSDTTGSETQYF.

V gene TRBV18 combines with J gene TRBJ1-1; 9 nucleotides align to TRBD1. Germline trimming cut 5 bases from V and 6 bases from J; bases unmatched to any gene: 10. Germline V gene data show CDR1 as KGHSH and CDR2 as LQKENI. The CDR3 is 15 amino acids. The CDR3: CASSRDREGGPEAFF. In DNA, the CDR3 is TGTGCCAGCTCAAGGGACAGGGAGGGGGGTCCTGAAGCTTTCTTT.

V usage is TRBV2 and J usage is TRBJ2-7; possibly TRBD1 for D (6 bases). The ends were cut back, 2 bases at V and 0 bases at J, with 14 bases in the middle. The V gene's germline CDR1 is SNHLY and CDR2 FYNNEI. The CDR3 extends over 16 amino acids. The CDR3 reads CASSERTATYSYEQYF. The CDR3 DNA reads as TGTGCCAGCAGTGAACGGACAGCAACCTACTCCTACGAGCAGTACTTC.

The chain uses TRBV18 and TRBJ2-5; TRBD1 is a possible D gene (6 bases). This CDR3 is 16 amino acids long. Trimming removed 2 bases at V and 0 bases at J, with 13 bases between. Germline CDR1 and CDR2: KGHSH and LQKENI. The CDR3 is CASSPVSGVYQETQYF. The CDR3 coding sequence is TGTGCCAGCTCACCAGTGTCAGGGGTGTACCAAGAGACCCAGTACTTC.

CDR3 sequence: CSAKAGQPQHF. The CDR3 DNA sequence: TGCAGTGCCAAAGCGGGTCAGCCCCAGCATTTT. This rearrangement joins TRBV20-1 to TRBJ1-5; D gene ambiguous. The V end was cut by 6 bases, the J end by 6 bases, with 9 bases between. The CDR3 is 11 amino acids. Germline V gene data show CDR1 as DFQATT and CDR2 as SNEGSKA (reference sequence).

In nucleotides, the CDR3 is TGCGCCAGCAGCTCACAGGGGGGGGAGTTCTTC. It yields the protein CASSSQGGEFF. The chain uses TRBV5-1 and TRBJ2-1, with D possibly being TRBD1 (8 bases). The germline V gene encodes CDR1 SGHRS and CDR2 YFSETQ. Trimming stripped 3 bases from V and 14 bases from J, with 12 bases between. This CDR3 has 11 residues.